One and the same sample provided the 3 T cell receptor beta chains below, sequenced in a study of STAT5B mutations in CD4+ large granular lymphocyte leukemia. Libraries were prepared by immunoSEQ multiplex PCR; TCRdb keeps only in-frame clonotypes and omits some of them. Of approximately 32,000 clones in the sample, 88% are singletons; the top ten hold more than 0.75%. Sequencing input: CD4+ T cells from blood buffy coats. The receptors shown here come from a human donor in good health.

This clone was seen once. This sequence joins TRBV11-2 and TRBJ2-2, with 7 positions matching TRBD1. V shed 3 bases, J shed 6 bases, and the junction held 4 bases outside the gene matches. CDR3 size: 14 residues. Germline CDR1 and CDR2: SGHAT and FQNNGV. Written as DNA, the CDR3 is TGTGCCAGCAGCTTTGACAGGGCCGCCGGGGAGCTGTTTTTT. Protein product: CASSFDRAAGELFF. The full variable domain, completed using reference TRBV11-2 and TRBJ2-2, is EAGVAQSPRYKIIEKRQSVAFWCNPISGHATLYWYQQILGQGPKLLIQFQNNGVVDDSQLPKDRFSAERLKGVDSTLKIQPAKLEDSAVYLCASSFDRAAGELFFGEGSRLTVL.

The CDR3 DNA reads as TGTGCCAGCAGCGTAGGCCAGGCGGGCACTGAAGCTTTCTTT. The encoded protein is CASSVGQAGTEAFF. The gene calls are TRBV9 and TRBJ1-1; D ambiguous. The germline V gene has CDR1 SGDLS and CDR2 YYNGEE. The CDR3 extends over 14 amino acids. Deletions cut 0 bases from V and 4 bases from J, with 10 bases between.

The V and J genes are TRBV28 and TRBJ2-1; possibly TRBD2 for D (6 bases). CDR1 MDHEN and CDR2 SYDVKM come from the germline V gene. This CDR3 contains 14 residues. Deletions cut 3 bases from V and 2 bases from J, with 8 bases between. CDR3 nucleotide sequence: TGTGCCAGCAGTTTCCCGGGGGCCTACAATGAGCAGTTCTTC. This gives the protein CASSFPGAYNEQFF.